The rows below give T cell receptor beta chains drawn from one sample of a study of PD-1 blockade in classical Hodgkin lymphoma. Repertoires were generated with immunoSEQ multiplex PCR, while TCRdb's copy carries only in-frame clones and drops some. Altogether some 30,000 clones are present, 88% being singletons, with the ten largest covering 1% to 1.5%. Material: CD4+ T cells from blood. These receptor sequences come from a human donor with classical Hodgkin lymphoma. CDR3s include the opening cysteine and the closing phenylalanine or tryptophan. D genes are given only for firm matches. Part of the rows lack a size; the others show once, few, many or a class for expanded clones.

v_call	clone_size	j_call	d_call	cdr3_aa	cdr3_nt
TRBV9	NA	TRBJ1-1	NA	CASSVGTRDLSWNTEAFF	TGTGCCAGCAGCGTAGGGACCCGGGACCTCTCATGGAACACTGAAGCTTTCTTT
TRBV18	NA	TRBJ2-1	NA	CASSPAGEQFF	TGTGCCAGCTCACCCGCTGGGGAGCAGTTCTTC
TRBV5-1	NA	TRBJ2-3	NA	CASSLDRVLSTDTQYF	TGCGCCAGCAGCTTGGACAGGGTCCTCAGCACAGATACGCAGTATTTT
TRBV6-4	NA	TRBJ1-1	NA	CAREDCQGNTEAFF	TGTGCCAGAGAAGATTGTCAGGGGAACACTGAAGCTTTCTTT
TRBV10-3	NA	TRBJ1-3	TRBD1	CAIRSRRGQGQGNTIYF	TGTGCCATCAGGTCCCGGCGCGGACAGGGGCAAGGAAACACCATATATTTT
TRBV2	NA	TRBJ2-1	TRBD2	CASSGKDSGRYNEQFF	TGTGCCAGCAGTGGAAAGGATAGCGGGAGATACAATGAGCAGTTCTTC
TRBV9	NA	TRBJ1-1	NA	CASSQQENTEAFF	TGTGCCAGCAGTCAACAGGAGAACACTGAAGCTTTCTTT
TRBV27	NA	TRBJ2-1	NA	CASSLVGSWAYNEQFF	TGTGCCAGCAGTTTGGTGGGGTCCTGGGCCTACAATGAGCAGTTCTTC
TRBV6-5	NA	TRBJ2-5	TRBD2	CASSYRRDGRETQYF	TGTGCCAGCAGTTACAGGCGGGACGGGAGGGAGACCCAGTACTTC
TRBV11-1	once	TRBJ1-4	NA	CASSSRTGERNEKLFF	TGTGCCAGCAGCTCCCGTACCGGGGAGAGGAATGAAAAACTGTTTTTT
TRBV7-9	NA	TRBJ2-3	NA	CASSFQVTDTQYF	TGTGCCAGCAGCTTTCAGGTCACAGATACGCAGTATTTT
TRBV6-5	NA	TRBJ1-2	TRBD1	CASTRDSRYGYTF	TGTGCCAGCACCCGGGACAGCCGCTATGGCTACACCTTC
TRBV7-6	NA	TRBJ2-3	TRBD2	CASSLGTSGHYPSSTDTQYF	TGTGCCAGCAGCTTAGGGACTAGCGGTCACTACCCTTCTAGCACAGATACGCAGTATTTT
TRBV10-3	NA	TRBJ2-7	TRBD2	CAISDPPRGGEQYF	TGTGCCATCAGTGATCCACCCCGGGGGGGGGAGCAGTACTTC
TRBV10-3	once	TRBJ1-2	TRBD1	CAIEGTGTGYTF	TGTGCCATCGAAGGGACAGGGACGGGCTACACCTTC
TRBV11-2	NA	TRBJ1-4	NA	CASSFGQNNEKLFF	TGTGCCAGCAGCTTCGGGCAGAATAATGAAAAACTGTTTTTT
TRBV5-6	once	TRBJ2-7	TRBD1	CASSRTTGQHYEQYF	TGTGCCAGCAGCAGGACAACGGGACAGCACTACGAGCAGTACTTC
TRBV7-9	NA	TRBJ1-3	NA	CASGGSGNTIYF	TGTGCCAGCGGGGGCTCGGGAAACACCATATATTTT
TRBV6-6	once	TRBJ2-2	TRBD2	CAAGGRTDGELFF	TGTGCCGCGGGGGGGAGAACGGACGGGGAGCTGTTTTTT
TRBV18	NA	TRBJ1-3	NA	CASSPEQRGNTIYF	TGTGCCAGCTCACCGGAACAACGAGGAAACACCATATATTTT
TRBV28	once	TRBJ1-4	NA	CASSLFGFASTNEKLFF	TGTGCCAGCAGTTTATTTGGGTTCGCCTCAACTAATGAAAAACTGTTTTTT
TRBV5-6	NA	TRBJ1-5	TRBD1	CASSLAGQGASQPQHF	TGTGCCAGCAGCTTGGCTGGGCAGGGGGCTAGTCAGCCCCAGCATTTT
TRBV6-1	NA	TRBJ2-1	NA	CASTREPDTYNEQFF	TGTGCCAGCACCCGGGAACCTGACACCTACAATGAGCAGTTCTTC
TRBV27	NA	TRBJ2-3	NA	CASSSRRVDTQYF	TGTGCCAGCAGTTCCCGACGGGTAGATACGCAGTATTTT
TRBV28	NA	TRBJ1-4	NA	CASSLPRNEKLFF	TGTGCCAGCAGTTTGCCGAGAAATGAAAAACTGTTTTTT
TRBV6-6	NA	TRBJ1-1	NA	CASSPSPQGLTEAFF	TGTGCCAGCAGTCCCTCCCCCCAGGGATTAACTGAAGCTTTCTTT
TRBV5-1	NA	TRBJ2-7	NA	CASSSGPGDEQYF	TGCGCCAGCAGCTCCGGGCCGGGTGACGAGCAGTACTTC
TRBV7-2	NA	TRBJ2-3	TRBD2	CASSPYWGGITSTDTQYF	TGTGCCAGCAGCCCTTATTGGGGAGGGATAACTAGCACAGATACGCAGTATTTT
TRBV4-1	NA	TRBJ1-1	NA	CASSQVRTEGEAFF	TGCGCCAGCAGCCAAGTCCGGACAGAGGGTGAAGCTTTCTTT
TRBV5-1	NA	TRBJ2-5	TRBD2	CASSLWEGHLQETQYF	TGCGCCAGCAGCTTGTGGGAGGGCCATCTACAAGAGACCCAGTACTTC
TRBV7-9	NA	TRBJ1-6	NA	CASSPSGGGDNSPLHF	TGTGCCAGCAGCCCCTCCGGGGGGGGCGATAATTCACCCCTCCACTTT
TRBV11-2	NA	TRBJ1-1	NA	CASSLDPRTDQEAFF	TGTGCCAGCAGCTTAGATCCCCGGACAGATCAAGAAGCTTTCTTT